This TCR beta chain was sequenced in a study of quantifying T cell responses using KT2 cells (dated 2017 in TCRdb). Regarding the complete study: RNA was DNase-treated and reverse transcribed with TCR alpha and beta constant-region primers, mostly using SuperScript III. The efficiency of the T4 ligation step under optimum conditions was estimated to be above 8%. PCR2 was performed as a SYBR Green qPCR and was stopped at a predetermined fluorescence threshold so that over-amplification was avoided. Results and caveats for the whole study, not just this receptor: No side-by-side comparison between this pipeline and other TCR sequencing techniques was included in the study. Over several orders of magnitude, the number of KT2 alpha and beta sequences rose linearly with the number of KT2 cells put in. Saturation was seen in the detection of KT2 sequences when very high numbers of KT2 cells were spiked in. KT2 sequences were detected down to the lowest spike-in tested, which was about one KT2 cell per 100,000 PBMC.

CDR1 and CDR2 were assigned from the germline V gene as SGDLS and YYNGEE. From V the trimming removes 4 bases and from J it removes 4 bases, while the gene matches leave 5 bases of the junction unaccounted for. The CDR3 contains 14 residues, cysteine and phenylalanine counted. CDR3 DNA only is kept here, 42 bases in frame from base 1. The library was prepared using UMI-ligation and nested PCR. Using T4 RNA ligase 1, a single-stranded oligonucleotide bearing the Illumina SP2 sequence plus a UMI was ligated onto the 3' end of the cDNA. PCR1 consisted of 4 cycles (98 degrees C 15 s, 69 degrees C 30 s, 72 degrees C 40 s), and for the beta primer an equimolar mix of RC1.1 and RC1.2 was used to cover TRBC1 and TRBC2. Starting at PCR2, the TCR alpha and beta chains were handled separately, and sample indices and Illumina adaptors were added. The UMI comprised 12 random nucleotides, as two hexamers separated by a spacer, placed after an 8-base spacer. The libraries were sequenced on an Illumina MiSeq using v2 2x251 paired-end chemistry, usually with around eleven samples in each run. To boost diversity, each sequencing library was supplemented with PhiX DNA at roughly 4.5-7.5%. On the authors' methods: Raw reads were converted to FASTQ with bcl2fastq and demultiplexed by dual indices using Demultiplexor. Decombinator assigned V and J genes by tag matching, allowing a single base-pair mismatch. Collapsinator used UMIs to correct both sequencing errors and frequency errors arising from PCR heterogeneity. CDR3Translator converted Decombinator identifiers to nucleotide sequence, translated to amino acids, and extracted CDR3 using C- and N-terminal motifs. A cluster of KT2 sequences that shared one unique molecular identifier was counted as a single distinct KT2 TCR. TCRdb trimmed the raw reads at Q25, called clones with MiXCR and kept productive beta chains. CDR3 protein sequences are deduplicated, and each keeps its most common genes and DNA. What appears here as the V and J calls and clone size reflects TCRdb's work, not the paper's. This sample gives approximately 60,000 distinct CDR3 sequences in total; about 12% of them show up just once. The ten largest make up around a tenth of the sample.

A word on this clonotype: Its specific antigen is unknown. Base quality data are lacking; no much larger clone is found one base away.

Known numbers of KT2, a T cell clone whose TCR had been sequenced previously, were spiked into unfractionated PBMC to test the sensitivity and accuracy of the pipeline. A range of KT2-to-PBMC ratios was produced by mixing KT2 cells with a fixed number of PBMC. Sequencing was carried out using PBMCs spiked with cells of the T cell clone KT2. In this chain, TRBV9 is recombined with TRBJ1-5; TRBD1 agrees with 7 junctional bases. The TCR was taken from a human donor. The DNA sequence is TGTGCCAGCAGCCTGACAGGGAGAAATCAGCCCCAGCATTTT. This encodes CASSLTGRNQPQHF.